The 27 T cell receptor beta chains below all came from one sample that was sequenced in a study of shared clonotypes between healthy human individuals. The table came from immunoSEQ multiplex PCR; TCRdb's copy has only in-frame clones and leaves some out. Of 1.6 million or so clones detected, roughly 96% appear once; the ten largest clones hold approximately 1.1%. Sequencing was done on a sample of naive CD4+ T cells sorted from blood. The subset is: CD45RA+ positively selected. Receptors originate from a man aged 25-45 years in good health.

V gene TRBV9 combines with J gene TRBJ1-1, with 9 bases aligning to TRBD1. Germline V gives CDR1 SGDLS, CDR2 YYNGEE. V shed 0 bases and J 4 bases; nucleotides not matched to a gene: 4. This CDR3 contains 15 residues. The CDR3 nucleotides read TGTGCCAGCAGCGTAGAGGGGACAGGGTTCACTGAAGCTTTCTTT. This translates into CASSVEGTGFTEAFF. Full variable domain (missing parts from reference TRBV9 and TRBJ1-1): DSGVTQTPKHLITATGQRVTLRCSPRSGDLSVYWYQQSLDQGLQFLIQYYNGEERAKGNILERFSAQQFPDLHSELNLSSLELGDSALYFCASSVEGTGFTEAFFGQGTRLTVV.

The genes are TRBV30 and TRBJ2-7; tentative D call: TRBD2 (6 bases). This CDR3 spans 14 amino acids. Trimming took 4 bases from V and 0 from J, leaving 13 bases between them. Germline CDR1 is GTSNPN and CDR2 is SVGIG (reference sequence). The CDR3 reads CAWKPGLLSYEQYF. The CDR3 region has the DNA TGTGCCTGGAAACCGGGACTGCTCTCCTACGAGCAGTACTTC.

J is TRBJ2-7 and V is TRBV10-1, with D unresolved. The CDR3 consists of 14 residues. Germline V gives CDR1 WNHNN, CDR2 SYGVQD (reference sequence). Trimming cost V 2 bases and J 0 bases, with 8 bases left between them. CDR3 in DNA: TGCGCCAGCAGTGAGAGAGACAACTCCTACGAGCAGTACTTC. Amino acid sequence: CASSERDNSYEQYF.

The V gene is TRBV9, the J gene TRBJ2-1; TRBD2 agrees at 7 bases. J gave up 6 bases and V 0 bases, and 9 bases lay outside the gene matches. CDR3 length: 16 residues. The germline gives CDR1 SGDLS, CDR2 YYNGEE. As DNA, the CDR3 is TGTGCCAGCAGCGTAGATGCGGGGAGGGGAACCAATGAGCAGTTCTTC. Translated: CASSVDAGRGTNEQFF. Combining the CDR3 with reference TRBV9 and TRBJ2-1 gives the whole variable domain DSGVTQTPKHLITATGQRVTLRCSPRSGDLSVYWYQQSLDQGLQFLIQYYNGEERAKGNILERFSAQQFPDLHSELNLSSLELGDSALYFCASSVDAGRGTNEQFFGPGTRLTVL.

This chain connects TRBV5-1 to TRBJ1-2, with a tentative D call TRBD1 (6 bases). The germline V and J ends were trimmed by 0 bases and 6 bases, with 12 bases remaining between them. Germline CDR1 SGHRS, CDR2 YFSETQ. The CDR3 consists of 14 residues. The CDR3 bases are TGCGCCAGCAGCTTGGCCATGACAGGCGATGGCTACACCTTC. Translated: CASSLAMTGDGYTF.

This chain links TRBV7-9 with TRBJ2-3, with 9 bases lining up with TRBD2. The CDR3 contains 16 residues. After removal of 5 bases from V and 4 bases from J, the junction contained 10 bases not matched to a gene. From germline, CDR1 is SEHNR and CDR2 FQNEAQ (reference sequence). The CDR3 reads CASSRAVASGADTQYF. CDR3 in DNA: TGTGCCAGCAGCCGAGCGGTGGCTAGCGGGGCAGATACGCAGTATTTT. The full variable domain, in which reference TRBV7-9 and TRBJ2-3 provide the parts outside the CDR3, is DTGVSQNPRHKITKRGQNVTFRCDPISEHNRLYWYRQTLGQGPEFLTYFQNEAQLEKSRLLSDRFSAERPKGSFSTLEIQRTEQGDSAMYLCASSRAVASGADTQYFGPGTRLTVL.

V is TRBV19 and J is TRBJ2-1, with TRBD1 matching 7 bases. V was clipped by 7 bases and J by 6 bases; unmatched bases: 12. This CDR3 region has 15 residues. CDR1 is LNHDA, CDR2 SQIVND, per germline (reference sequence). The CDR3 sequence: CASTTGTAGVNEQFF. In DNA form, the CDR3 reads TGTGCCAGTACCACTGGGACAGCAGGGGTCAATGAGCAGTTCTTC. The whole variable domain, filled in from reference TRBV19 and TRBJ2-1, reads DGGITQSPKYLFRKEGQNVTLSCEQNLNHDAMYWYRQDPGQGLRLIYYSQIVNDFQKGDIAEGYSVSREKKESFPLTVTSAQKNPTAFYLCASTTGTAGVNEQFFGPGTRLTVL.

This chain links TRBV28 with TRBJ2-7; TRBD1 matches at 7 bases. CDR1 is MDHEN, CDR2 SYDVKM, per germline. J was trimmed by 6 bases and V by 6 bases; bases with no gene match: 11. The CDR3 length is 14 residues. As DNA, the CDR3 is TGTGCCAGCAGCGAAAGGGACAGTCGGGGCGAGCAGTACTTC. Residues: CASSERDSRGEQYF.

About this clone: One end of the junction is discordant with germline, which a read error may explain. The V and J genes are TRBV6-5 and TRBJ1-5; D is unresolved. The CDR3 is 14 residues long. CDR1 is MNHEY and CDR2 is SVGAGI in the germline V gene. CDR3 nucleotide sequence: TGTGCCAGCACTTACCGGGGAACGGATCAGCCCCAGCATTTT. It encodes CASTYRGTDQPQHF.

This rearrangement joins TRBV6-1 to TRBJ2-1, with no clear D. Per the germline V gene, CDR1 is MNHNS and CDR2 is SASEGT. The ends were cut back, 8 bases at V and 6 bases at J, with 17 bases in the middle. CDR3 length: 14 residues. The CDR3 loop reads CASEVPSHSNEQFF. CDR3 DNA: TGTGCCAGCGAGGTCCCGTCCCACTCCAATGAGCAGTTCTTC.

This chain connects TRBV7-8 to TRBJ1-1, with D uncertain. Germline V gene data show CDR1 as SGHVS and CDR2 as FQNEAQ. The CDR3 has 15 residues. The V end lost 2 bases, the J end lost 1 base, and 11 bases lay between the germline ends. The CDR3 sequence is CASSLPGFGNTEAFF. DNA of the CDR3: TGTGCCAGCAGCTTACCGGGGTTTGGGAACACTGAAGCTTTCTTT. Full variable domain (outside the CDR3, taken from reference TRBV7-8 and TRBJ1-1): GAGVSQSPRYKVAKRGQDVALRCDPISGHVSLFWYQQALGQGPEFLTYFQNEAQLDKSGLPSDRFFAERPEGSVSTLKIQRTQQEDSAVYLCASSLPGFGNTEAFFGQGTRLTVV.

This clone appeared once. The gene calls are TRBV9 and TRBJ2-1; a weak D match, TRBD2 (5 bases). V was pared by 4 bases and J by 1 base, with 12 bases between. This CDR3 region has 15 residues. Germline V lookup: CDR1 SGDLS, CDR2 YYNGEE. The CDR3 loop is CASSSTSGSYNEQFF. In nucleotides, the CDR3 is TGTGCCAGCAGCTCAACCAGCGGTTCCTACAATGAGCAGTTCTTC.

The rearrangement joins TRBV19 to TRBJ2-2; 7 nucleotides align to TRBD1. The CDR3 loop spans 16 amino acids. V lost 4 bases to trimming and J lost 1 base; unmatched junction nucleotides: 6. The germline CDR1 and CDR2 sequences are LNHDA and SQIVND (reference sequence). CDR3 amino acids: CASSNRGRLNTGELFF. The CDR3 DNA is TGTGCCAGTAGTAACAGGGGCAGGCTGAACACCGGGGAGCTGTTTTTT.

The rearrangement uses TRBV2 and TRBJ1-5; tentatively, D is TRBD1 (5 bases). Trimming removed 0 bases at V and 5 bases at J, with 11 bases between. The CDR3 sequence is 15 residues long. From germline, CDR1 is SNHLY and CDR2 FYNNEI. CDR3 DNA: TGTGCCAGCAGTGAAGCCGCTGACAGAGATCAGCCCCAGCATTTT. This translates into CASSEAADRDQPQHF.

In DNA, the CDR3 is TGTGCCAGCAGTTCGACCGGGACTGCAGACTACGAGCAGTACTTC. Residues: CASSSTGTADYEQYF. This chain joins TRBV28 and TRBJ2-7; D perhaps matches TRBD2 (6 bases). With 4 bases removed from V and 3 bases from J, the gap between germline ends came to 16 bases. The CDR3 consists of 15 residues. The germline V gene encodes CDR1 MDHEN and CDR2 SYDVKM. Full variable domain (missing parts from reference TRBV28 and TRBJ2-7): DVKVTQSSRYLVKRTGEKVFLECVQDMDHENMFWYRQDPGLGLRLIYFSYDVKMKEKGDIPEGYSVSREKKERFSLILESASTNQTSMYLCASSSTGTADYEQYFGPGTRLTVT.

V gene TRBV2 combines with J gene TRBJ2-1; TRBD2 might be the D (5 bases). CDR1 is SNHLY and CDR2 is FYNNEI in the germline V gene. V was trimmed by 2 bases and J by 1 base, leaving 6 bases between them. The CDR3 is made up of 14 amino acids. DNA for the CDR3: TGTGCCAGCAGTGAAAAGCGGTCCTACAATGAGCAGTTCTTC. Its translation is CASSEKRSYNEQFF.

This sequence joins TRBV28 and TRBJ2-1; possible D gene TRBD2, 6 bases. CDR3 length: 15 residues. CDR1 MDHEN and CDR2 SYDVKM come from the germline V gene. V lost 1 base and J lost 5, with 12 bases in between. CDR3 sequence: CASSLFAGGNNEQFF. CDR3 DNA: TGTGCCAGCAGTTTATTTGCGGGCGGGAACAATGAGCAGTTCTTC.

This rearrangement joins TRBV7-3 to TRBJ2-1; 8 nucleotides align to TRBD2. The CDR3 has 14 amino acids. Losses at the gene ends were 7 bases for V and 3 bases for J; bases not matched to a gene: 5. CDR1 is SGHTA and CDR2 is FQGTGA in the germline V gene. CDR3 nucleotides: TGTGCCAGCAAAGACGCGGGAGGCTACAATGAGCAGTTCTTC. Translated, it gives CASKDAGGYNEQFF.

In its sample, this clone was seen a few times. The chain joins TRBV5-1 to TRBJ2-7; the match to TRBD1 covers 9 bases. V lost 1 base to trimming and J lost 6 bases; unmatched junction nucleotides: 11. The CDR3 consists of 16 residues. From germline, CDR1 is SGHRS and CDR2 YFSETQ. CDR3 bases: TGCGCCAGCAGCTTGAACGTGGGACAGGGAAGAAGCGAGCAGTACTTC. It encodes CASSLNVGQGRSEQYF.

The CDR3 nucleotides read TGTGCCAGCAGCCAATCACCTAAGGAAGGATTAGGGAACGAAAAACTGTTTTTT. This codes for CASSQSPKEGLGNEKLFF. V and J are TRBV2 and TRBJ1-4, with D unresolved. The length of the CDR3 is 18 residues. Looked up from germline, CDR1 is SNHLY and CDR2 is FYNNEI. Between the trimmed V and J ends, which lost 6 bases and 8 bases, there was a span of 28 bases.

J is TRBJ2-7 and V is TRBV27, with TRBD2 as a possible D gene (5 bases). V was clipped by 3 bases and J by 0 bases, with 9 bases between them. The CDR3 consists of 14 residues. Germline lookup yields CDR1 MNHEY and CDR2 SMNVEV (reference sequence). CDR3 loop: CASSLVGDSYEQYF. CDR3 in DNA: TGTGCCAGCAGTTTGGTGGGAGACTCCTACGAGCAGTACTTC.

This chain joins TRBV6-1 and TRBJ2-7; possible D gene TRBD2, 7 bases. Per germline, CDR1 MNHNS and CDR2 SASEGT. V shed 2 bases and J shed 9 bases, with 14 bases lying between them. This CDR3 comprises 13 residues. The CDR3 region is CASSEIWGGRQYF. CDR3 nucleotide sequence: TGTGCCAGCAGTGAAATCTGGGGGGGCAGGCAGTACTTC.

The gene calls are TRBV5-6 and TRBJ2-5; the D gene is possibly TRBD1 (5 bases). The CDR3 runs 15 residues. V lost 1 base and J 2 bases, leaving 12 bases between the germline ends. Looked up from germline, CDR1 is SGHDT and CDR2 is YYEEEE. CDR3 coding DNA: TGTGCCAGCAGCTTGACCTGGACAAAACAAGAGACCCAGTACTTC. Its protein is CASSLTWTKQETQYF.

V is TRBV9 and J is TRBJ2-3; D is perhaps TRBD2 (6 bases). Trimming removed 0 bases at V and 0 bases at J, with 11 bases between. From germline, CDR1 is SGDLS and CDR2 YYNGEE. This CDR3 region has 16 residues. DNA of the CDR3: TGTGCCAGCAGCGTAGGCGTAGCGGAGAGCACAGATACGCAGTATTTT. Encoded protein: CASSVGVAESTDTQYF.

The CDR3 DNA is TGTGCCAGCAGTCAGGGTAGTGGGATTGCGCAGTATTTT. Its protein is CASSQGSGIAQYF. The gene calls are TRBV4-2 and TRBJ2-3; weak D call: TRBD1 (5 bases). This CDR3 is built from 13 residues. Between the trimmed V and J ends, which lost 6 bases and 10 bases, there was a span of 17 bases. CDR1 and CDR2 (germline): LGHNA, YNFKEQ.

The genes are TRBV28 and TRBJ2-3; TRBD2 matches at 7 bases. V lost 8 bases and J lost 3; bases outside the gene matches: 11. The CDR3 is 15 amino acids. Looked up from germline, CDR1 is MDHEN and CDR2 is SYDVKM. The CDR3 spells CASLVGGVGTDTQYF. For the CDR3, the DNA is TGTGCCAGCTTGGTGGGAGGGGTTGGGACAGATACGCAGTATTTT.

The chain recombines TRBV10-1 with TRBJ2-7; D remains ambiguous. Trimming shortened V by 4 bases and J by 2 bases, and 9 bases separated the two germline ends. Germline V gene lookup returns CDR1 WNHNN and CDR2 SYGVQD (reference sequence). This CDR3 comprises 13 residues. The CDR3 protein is CASSGSSTYEQYF. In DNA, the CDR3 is TGCGCCAGCAGTGGGAGCTCAACCTACGAGCAGTACTTC.